This T cell receptor beta chain was identified in a study of blood T cell repertoires in COVID-19. Study context: The analysed material was cDNA or gDNA that came from T cells, B-cell-depleted T cells, or PBMCs.

Authors' data handling: Estimated nucleated cell counts came from reference gene primer amplification. Only in-frame clones appear in the TCRdb table, and some are missing; sequencing was by immunoSEQ multiplex PCR. The D gene and trimming were derived from the DNA, and the V and J assignments and clone size from that table. Among approximately 280,000 clones listed, over 75% were seen once. The CDR3 has 15 residues. Trimming cost V 2 bases and J 6 bases; bases outside gene matches: 8. CDR1 and CDR2 (germline): SGHVS, FNYEAQ. The origin of this receptor is a woman in her seventies with acute or convalescent COVID-19. The source material was peripheral blood. V gene TRBV7-6 combines with J gene TRBJ2-7, with 9 bases identical to TRBD1. The CDR3 spells CASSLPGQGFSEQYF. DNA for the CDR3: TGTGCCAGCAGCTTACCGGGACAGGGCTTTTCCGAGCAGTACTTC.